This T cell receptor (beta chain) was obtained from a study of cytotoxic CD8 clonotypes in ibrutinib-treated CLL. Study in general: Mean yields were 255,043 productive templates and around 98,000 productive rearrangements per sample.

Libraries of TCR beta were made from around 2.1 micrograms of genomic DNA that came from cryopreserved PBMCs. TCRdb's copy holds only in-frame clones and misses some; the assay was immunoSEQ multiplex PCR. The sample holds fewer than 75,000 clones, less than 75% seen once. General study points: Clonality went up at ibrutinib response and then declined back toward baseline at progression. Clonality measured at baseline exceeded age-matched healthy donors, tracking circulating CD8+ T-cell counts.

With regard to this clone: What it binds is unknown.

The CDR3 runs to 14 residues. Germline assignment: CDR1 ENHRY and CDR2 SYGVKD. V shed 6 bases and J shed 5 bases, with 11 bases lying between them. The rearrangement uses TRBV10-3 and TRBJ1-6; D might be TRBD1 (6 bases). The TCR originated in a human donor with chronic lymphocytic leukemia. This specimen was PBMCs, taken after 12 months of ibrutinib treatment. This CDR3 is CAIRGAVDNSPLHF. DNA for the CDR3: TGTGCCATCAGGGGGGCAGTAGATAATTCACCCCTCCACTTT.